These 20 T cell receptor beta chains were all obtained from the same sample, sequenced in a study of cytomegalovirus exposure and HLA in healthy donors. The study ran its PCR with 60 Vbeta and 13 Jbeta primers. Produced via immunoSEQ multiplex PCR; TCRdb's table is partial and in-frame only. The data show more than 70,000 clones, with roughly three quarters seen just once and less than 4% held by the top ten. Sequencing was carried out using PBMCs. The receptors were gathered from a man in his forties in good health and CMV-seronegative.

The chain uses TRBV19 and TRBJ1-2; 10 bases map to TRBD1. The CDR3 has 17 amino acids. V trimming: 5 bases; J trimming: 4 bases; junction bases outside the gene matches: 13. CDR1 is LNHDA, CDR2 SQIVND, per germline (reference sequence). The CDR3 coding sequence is TGTGCCAGTAGTGTTGAGGGGACAGGGGCCATTGGCTATGGCTACACCTTC. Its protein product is CASSVEGTGAIGYGYTF.

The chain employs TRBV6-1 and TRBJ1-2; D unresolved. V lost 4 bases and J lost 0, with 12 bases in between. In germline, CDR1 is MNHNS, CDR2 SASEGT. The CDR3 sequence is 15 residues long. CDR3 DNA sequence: TGTGCCAGCAGTGGCGGGGTGGGAGCTAACTATGGCTACACCTTC. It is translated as CASSGGVGANYGYTF.

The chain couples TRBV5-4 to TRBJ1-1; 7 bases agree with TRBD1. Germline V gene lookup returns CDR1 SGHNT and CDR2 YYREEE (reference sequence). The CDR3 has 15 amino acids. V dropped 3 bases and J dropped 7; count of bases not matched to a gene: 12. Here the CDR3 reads CASSWGQGGLVEAFF. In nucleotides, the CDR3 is TGTGCCAGCAGCTGGGGGCAGGGGGGTTTAGTTGAAGCTTTCTTT.

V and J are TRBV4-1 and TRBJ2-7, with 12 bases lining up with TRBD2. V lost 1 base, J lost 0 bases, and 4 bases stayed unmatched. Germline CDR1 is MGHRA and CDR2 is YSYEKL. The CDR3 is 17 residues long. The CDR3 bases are TGCGCCAGCAGCCAAGCTACTAGCGGGGGGAGCTCCTACGAGCAGTACTTC. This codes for CASSQATSGGSSYEQYF.

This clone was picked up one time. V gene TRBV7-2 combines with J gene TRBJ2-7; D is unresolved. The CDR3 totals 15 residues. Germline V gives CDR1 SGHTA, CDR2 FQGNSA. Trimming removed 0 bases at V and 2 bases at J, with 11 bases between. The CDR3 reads CASSLAVSPTYEQYF. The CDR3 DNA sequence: TGTGCCAGCAGCTTAGCGGTCTCTCCTACCTACGAGCAGTACTTC. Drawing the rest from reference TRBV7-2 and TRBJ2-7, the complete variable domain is GAGVSQSPSNKVTEKGKDVELRCDPISGHTALYWYRQSLGQGLEFLIYFQGNSAPDKSGLPSDRFSAERTGGSVSTLTIQRTQQEDSAVYLCASSLAVSPTYEQYFGPGTRLTVT.

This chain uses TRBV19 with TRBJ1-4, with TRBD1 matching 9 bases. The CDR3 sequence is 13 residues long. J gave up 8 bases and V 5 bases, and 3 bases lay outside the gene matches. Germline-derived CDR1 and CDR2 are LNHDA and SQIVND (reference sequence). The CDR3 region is CASSWTGEEKLFF. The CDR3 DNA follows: TGTGCCAGTAGTTGGACAGGGGAGGAAAAACTGTTTTTT. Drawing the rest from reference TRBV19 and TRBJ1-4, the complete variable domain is DGGITQSPKYLFRKEGQNVTLSCEQNLNHDAMYWYRQDPGQGLRLIYYSQIVNDFQKGDIAEGYSVSREKKESFPLTVTSAQKNPTAFYLCASSWTGEEKLFFGSGTQLSVL.

The DNA for the CDR3 is TGTGCCAGTAGTTTGGACAGTTCACCCCTCCACTTT. This translates into CASSLDSSPLHF. This chain joins TRBV19 and TRBJ1-6; D is perhaps TRBD1 (6 bases). Between the trimmed V and J ends, which lost 5 bases and 9 bases, there was a span of 8 bases. Germline values: CDR1 LNHDA, CDR2 SQIVND (reference sequence). The CDR3 runs 12 residues.

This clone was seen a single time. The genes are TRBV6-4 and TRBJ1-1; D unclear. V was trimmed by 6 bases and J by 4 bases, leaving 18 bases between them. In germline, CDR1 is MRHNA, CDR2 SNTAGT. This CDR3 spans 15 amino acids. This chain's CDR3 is CASSPRQTLFTEAFF. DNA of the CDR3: TGTGCCAGCAGCCCTAGGCAGACTTTGTTCACTGAAGCTTTCTTT.

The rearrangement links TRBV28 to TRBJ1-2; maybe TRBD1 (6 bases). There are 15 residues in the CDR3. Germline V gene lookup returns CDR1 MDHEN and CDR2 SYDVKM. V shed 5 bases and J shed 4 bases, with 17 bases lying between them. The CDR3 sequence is CASSPYRDRGYGYTF. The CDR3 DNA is TGTGCCAGCAGTCCATACAGGGATCGCGGCTATGGCTACACCTTC.

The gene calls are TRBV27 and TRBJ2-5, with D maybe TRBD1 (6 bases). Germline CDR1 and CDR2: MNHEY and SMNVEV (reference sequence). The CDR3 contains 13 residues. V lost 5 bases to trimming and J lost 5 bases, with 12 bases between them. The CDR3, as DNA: TGTGCCAGCAGTGGGGGCCAGATCGAGACCCAGTACTTC. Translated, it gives CASSGGQIETQYF.

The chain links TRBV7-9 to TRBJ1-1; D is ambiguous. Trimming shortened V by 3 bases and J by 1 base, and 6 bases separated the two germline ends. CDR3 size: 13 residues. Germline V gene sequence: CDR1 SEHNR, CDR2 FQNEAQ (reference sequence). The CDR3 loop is CASSFSPNTEAFF. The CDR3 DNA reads TGTGCCAGCAGCTTCTCCCCGAACACTGAAGCTTTCTTT.

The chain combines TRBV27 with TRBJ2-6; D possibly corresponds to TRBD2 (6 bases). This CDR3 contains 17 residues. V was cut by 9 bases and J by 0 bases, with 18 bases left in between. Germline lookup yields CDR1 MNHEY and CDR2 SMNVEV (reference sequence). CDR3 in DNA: TGTGCCAGTACTCGGGACTCACGAGACTCTGGGGCCAACGTCCTGACTTTC. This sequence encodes CASTRDSRDSGANVLTF.

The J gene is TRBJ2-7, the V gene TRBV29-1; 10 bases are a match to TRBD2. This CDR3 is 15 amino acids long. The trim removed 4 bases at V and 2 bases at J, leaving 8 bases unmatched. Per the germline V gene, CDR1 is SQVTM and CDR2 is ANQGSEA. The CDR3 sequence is CSVALAGTLTYEQYF. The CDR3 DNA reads TGCAGCGTTGCACTAGCGGGGACCTTAACCTACGAGCAGTACTTC.

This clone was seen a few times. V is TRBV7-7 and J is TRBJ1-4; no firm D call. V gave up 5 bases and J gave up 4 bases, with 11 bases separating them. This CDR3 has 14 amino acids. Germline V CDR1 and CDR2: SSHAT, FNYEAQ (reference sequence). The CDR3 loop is CASSPDRDNEKLFF. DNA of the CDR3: TGTGCCAGCAGCCCTGACCGGGATAATGAAAAACTGTTTTTT.

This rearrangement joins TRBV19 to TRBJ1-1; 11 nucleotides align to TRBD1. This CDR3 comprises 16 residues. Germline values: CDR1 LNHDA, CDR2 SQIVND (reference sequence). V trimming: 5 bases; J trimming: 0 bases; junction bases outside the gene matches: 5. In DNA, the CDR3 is TGTGCCAGTAGTCCGTGGGGACAGGGGGTGAACACTGAAGCTTTCTTT. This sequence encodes CASSPWGQGVNTEAFF.

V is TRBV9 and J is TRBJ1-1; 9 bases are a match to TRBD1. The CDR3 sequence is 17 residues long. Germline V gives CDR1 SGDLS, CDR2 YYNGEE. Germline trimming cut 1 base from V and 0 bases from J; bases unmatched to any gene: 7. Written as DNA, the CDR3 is TGTGCCAGCAGCGTACAGACAGGGGGTAGCTTGAACACTGAAGCTTTCTTT. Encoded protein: CASSVQTGGSLNTEAFF.

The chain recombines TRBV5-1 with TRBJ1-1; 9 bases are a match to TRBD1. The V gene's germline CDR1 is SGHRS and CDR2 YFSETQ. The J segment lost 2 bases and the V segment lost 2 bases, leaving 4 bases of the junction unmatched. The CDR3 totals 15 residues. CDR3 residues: CASSLQGAFNTEAFF. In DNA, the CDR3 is TGCGCCAGCAGCTTACAGGGGGCTTTTAACACTGAAGCTTTCTTT.

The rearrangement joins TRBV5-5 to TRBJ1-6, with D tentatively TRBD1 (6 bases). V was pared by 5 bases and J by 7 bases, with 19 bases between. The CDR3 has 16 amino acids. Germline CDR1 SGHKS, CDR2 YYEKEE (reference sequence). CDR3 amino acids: CASSPGVRRRNSPLHF. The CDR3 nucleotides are TGTGCCAGCAGTCCAGGGGTCAGGAGGAGAAATTCACCCCTCCACTTT.

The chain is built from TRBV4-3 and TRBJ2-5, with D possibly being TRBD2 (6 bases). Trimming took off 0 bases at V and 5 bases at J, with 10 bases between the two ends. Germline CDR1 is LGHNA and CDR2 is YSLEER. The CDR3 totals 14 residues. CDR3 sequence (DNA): TGCGCCAGCAGCCAAGATCGGGAGCGGGAGACCCAGTACTTC. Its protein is CASSQDRERETQYF.

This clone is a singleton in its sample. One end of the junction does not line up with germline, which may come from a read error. In DNA, the CDR3 is TGTGCCAGTAGTTTAGAAGCGGGGGGGTCTTACAATGAGCAGTTCTTC. Protein: CASSLEAGGSYNEQFF. The rearrangement joins TRBV19 to TRBJ2-1; 10 bases map to TRBD2. Germline loops: CDR1 LNHDA, CDR2 SQIVND (reference sequence). The CDR3 covers 16 residues.